This T cell receptor beta chain was captured in a study of regulatory T cells in long-lasting Graves disease. Study overall: The term persistent Graves' disease signified upward of 5 years on antithyroid drugs with positive TSH receptor antibodies. Study-wide findings and caveats: Segments TRBV28, TRBJ1-2 and TRBJ2-5 showed preferential usage in persistent disease. Between persistent patients, around 2,900 public clonotypes were shared, exceeding the 966 shared between new patients.

CDR3-region Arm-PCR and iRepertoire HTBI primers produced the TCR beta libraries. From the multiplex PCR reads, TCRdb called clonotypes with MiXCR, one entry per CDR3 protein. Of roughly 400,000 distinct CDR3 sequences listed, around 20% are singletons. CDR1 and CDR2 (germline): LNHDA, SQIVND (reference sequence). V was shortened by 3 bases and J by 0 bases, with 15 bases between the two germline ends. CDR3 size: 17 residues. The sample's time point: persistent/refractory GD, antithyroid drugs over 5 years with positive TRAb. RNA isolated from PBMCs was used to make the TCR library. As to this clonotype: Antigen: not known.

The origin of this receptor is a female donor with Graves disease. This specimen was peripheral blood mononuclear cells (PBMCs), taken when the disease was refractory, from a patient treated with antithyroid drugs. The J gene is TRBJ1-5, the V gene TRBV19; D call uncertain. Here the CDR3 reads CASSMDSLGTSNQPQHF. In DNA, the CDR3 is TGTGCCAGTAGTATGGATAGTCTAGGCACTAGCAATCAGCCCCAGCATTTT.